This TCR beta chain was identified during a study of Tregs in tolerant kidney transplant recipients (dated by TCRdb to the late 2010s). For the study in its entirety: Before combined kidney and bone marrow transplantation, this study identified donor-specific regulatory T cells using TCRbeta sequencing and then followed those same cells after transplant.

The CDR1 and CDR2 encoded by the germline V gene are ENHRY and SYGVKD. The junction shows trimming of 8 bases on V and 1 base on J, plus 7 bases between the germline ends. Spanning cysteine to phenylalanine, the CDR3 consists of 12 amino acids. CDR3 DNA is the only sequence kept; it has 36 bases, read in frame from the first base. Broader findings and caveats from the paper: In tolerant patients, donor-specific Tregs expanded more than Tregs overall, which suggests antigen-driven rather than nonspecific expansion. Biological reproducibility was not examined directly, but technical replication error appeared to be minimal. Expanding Tregs with activated donor B cells appeared to identify the most biologically relevant and donor-specific TCRbeta repertoire. Because the PCR primers were changed over time for some patients, nucleotide-level comparison could not be performed across the samples from those patients. The study was constrained by small patient numbers, and validation of the findings is required in larger populations and under other immunosuppression protocols.

To note about this clone: Its recognized antigen is unknown. The input lacks base qualities; no much larger clone sits a single base away.

Transplants used related donors with nonmyeloablative bone marrow transplantation; mixed chimerism was transient in the human trials. Thawed PBMCs were FACS-sorted into unstimulated Tregs (CD4+CD25+CD127-), CD4+ non-Tregs (CD4+CD25-), CD4 cells and CD8 cells. The patients were a handful of recipients of combined kidney and bone marrow transplants from the ITN036ST trial, and samples were available only for these trial subjects. Healthy control blood was processed to PBMCs with a Ficoll density gradient and then cryopreserved, whereas patient PBMCs were collected both before and after transplant. For TCRbeta CDR3 sequencing, genomic DNA from the sorted cells was extracted using the QIAGEN DNeasy Blood and Tissue Kit. High-throughput TCRbeta CDR3 sequencing was carried out commercially through immunoSEQ, with PCR amplification with bias correction and internal controls included. In the paper's pipeline: Unique productive TCRbeta sequences were defined by CDR3 nucleotide sequence where primers matched, and otherwise by CDR3 amino acid sequence together with Vbeta and Jbeta genes. As a correction for sorting error, sequences shared between sorted populations at a frequency ratio of 2:1 or less were discarded, and the remaining shared sequences were assigned to the higher population. Donor-reactive sequences were defined as at least 5-fold expanded in CFSE-low cells versus unstimulated cells, with frequency of at least 0.01% in CFSE-low cells. Repertoire divergence was quantified by Jensen-Shannon divergence calculated from the top 100 TCRbeta sequences ranked by frequency. For any sample with multiple sequencing runs, sorting error was corrected in each run separately before the runs were pooled. TCRdb mirrors the immuneACCESS table, restricted to in-frame sequences. Some clones are absent from its copies; in checked studies, under half trace to an unresolved V gene, and the reason for the others is unknown. V and J calls and clone size come straight from that table; D and trimming were deduced from the DNA. In all, the sample holds tens of thousands of clones, and over 85% of those were seen once. The ten largest clonotypes hold about 1.5% of the sample.

Sequenced here: CD4+ T cells from blood (PBMCs), sampled 12 months after the transplant. The TCR comes from a human patient who received a combined kidney and bone marrow transplant. Donor T cells from the graft may be present among the T cells after a transplant. The chain links TRBV10-3 with TRBJ2-3; TRBD2 could be the D gene, as 5 bases match. The CDR3 is CAIGRGTDTQYF. The nucleotides read TGTGCCATCGGGCGGGGCACAGATACGCAGTATTTT.